Below, 15 T cell receptor beta chains from the same sample are listed, as sequenced in a study of blood T cell repertoires in COVID-19. Clones were read by immunoSEQ multiplex PCR, and TCRdb kept only the in-frame ones, dropping some. The sample holds approximately 230,000 clones; about 91% are singletons and the top ten take over 1.1%. Sequencing used peripheral blood. The receptor source for this set is a man older than 75 with acute or convalescent COVID-19.

There are many counts of this clone. The V call is TRBV6-4, the J call TRBJ1-2; 9 bases fit TRBD1. V was clipped by 6 bases and J by 8 bases; unmatched bases: 13. The CDR3 is 15 amino acids. The germline CDR1 and CDR2 sequences are MRHNA and SNTAGT. The CDR3 nucleotides read TGTGCCAGCAGGGCGACGGGACAGGGAACGGGGGGCTACACCTTC. Translation: CASRATGQGTGGYTF.

The rearrangement uses TRBV11-2 and TRBJ2-1; 10 bases agree with TRBD2. This CDR3 spans 20 amino acids. Germline CDR1 reads SGHAT; CDR2 reads FQNNGV. V trimming: 0 bases; J trimming: 0 bases; junction bases outside the gene matches: 11. CDR3 region: CASSLDVLAGPQSSYNEQFF. In DNA, the CDR3 is TGTGCCAGCAGCTTAGATGTACTAGCGGGGCCCCAAAGCTCCTACAATGAGCAGTTCTTC. Looking up the rest from reference TRBV11-2 and TRBJ2-1 gives the full variable domain: EAGVAQSPRYKIIEKRQSVAFWCNPISGHATLYWYQQILGQGPKLLIQFQNNGVVDDSQLPKDRFSAERLKGVDSTLKIQPAKLEDSAVYLCASSLDVLAGPQSSYNEQFFGPGTRLTVL.

V is TRBV19 and J is TRBJ2-6, with a tentative D call TRBD1 (5 bases). From germline, CDR1 is LNHDA and CDR2 SQIVND (reference sequence). Trimming stripped 4 bases from V and 2 bases from J, with 9 bases between. The CDR3 length is 15 residues. In DNA, the CDR3 is TGTGCCAGTAGTACTTCAGGGACTGGGGCCAACGTCCTGACTTTC. It encodes CASSTSGTGANVLTF.

This sequence joins TRBV5-1 and TRBJ2-3; D might be TRBD2 (7 bases). The V and J ends lost 0 bases and 5 bases respectively, with 13 bases between them. There are 15 residues in the CDR3. Germline V lookup: CDR1 SGHRS, CDR2 YFSETQ. Here the CDR3 reads CASSLEGGSQDTQYF. As DNA, the CDR3 is TGCGCCAGCAGCTTGGAGGGGGGGAGTCAAGATACGCAGTATTTT.

The rearrangement joins TRBV28 to TRBJ1-5, with a tentative D call TRBD1 (5 bases). V lost 6 bases and J lost 3, with 12 bases in between. The germline CDR1 and CDR2 sequences are MDHEN and SYDVKM. The CDR3 is made up of 14 amino acids. The CDR3 is CASRIDSINQPQHF. CDR3 sequence (DNA): TGTGCCAGCAGAATTGACAGCATCAATCAGCCCCAGCATTTT.

The chain joins TRBV11-2 to TRBJ1-1; 7 positions match TRBD1. The J segment lost 5 bases and the V segment lost 4 bases, leaving 10 bases of the junction unmatched. The length of the CDR3 is 15 residues. CDR1 SGHAT and CDR2 FQNNGV come from the germline V gene. This CDR3 reads CASSSTHAGGTEAFF. DNA for the CDR3: TGTGCCAGCAGCTCCACCCATGCAGGGGGTACTGAAGCTTTCTTT.

The chain couples TRBV7-2 to TRBJ1-4; D is uncertain. Germline V CDR1 and CDR2: SGHTA, FQGNSA. The V end lost 5 bases, the J end lost 8 bases, and 9 bases lay between the germline ends. The CDR3 is 12 residues long. The CDR3: CASSPNEEKLFF. CDR3 DNA: TGTGCCAGCAGCCCGAACGAGGAAAAACTGTTTTTT.

The chain combines TRBV29-1 with TRBJ2-7, with D uncertain. V was cut by 5 bases and J by 0 bases, with 11 bases left in between. Germline V gives CDR1 SQVTM, CDR2 ANQGSEA. This CDR3 has 13 amino acids. CDR3 nucleotide sequence: TGCAGCGTTAGTCGGTGGAGCTCCTACGAGCAGTACTTC. Encoded protein: CSVSRWSSYEQYF.

CDR3 nucleotides: TGCGCCAGCAGCCAAATTCTAGGGACAGGGGGTATCTACAATGAGCAGTTCTTC. Its protein product is CASSQILGTGGIYNEQFF. The chain recombines TRBV4-3 with TRBJ2-1, with TRBD1 identical over 11 bases. Losses at the gene ends were 2 bases for V and 3 bases for J; bases not matched to a gene: 9. Germline loops: CDR1 LGHNA, CDR2 YSLEER. The CDR3 covers 18 residues.

The V and J genes are TRBV7-2 and TRBJ2-1, with D possibly being TRBD2 (5 bases). This CDR3 has 18 amino acids. The ends were cut back, 3 bases at V and 4 bases at J, with 22 bases in the middle. CDR1 and CDR2 from the germline V gene are SGHTA and FQGNSA. CDR3 nucleotides: TGTGCCAGCAGCTTTGGGAAGCGTGGCCAGACGGGGTACAATGAGCAGTTCTTC. Translating it yields CASSFGKRGQTGYNEQFF.

The chain carries TRBV7-2 and TRBJ2-1, with D perhaps TRBD1 (5 bases). V gave up 0 bases and J gave up 9 bases, with 9 bases separating them. The CDR3 consists of 13 residues. Looked up from germline, CDR1 is SGHTA and CDR2 is FQGNSA. CDR3 residues: CASSLALQGEQFF. CDR3 in DNA: TGTGCCAGCAGCTTAGCGCTTCAGGGTGAGCAGTTCTTC.

The chain employs TRBV7-3 and TRBJ2-2, with a possible D match to TRBD1 (6 bases). The germline V gene has CDR1 SGHTA and CDR2 FQGTGA. The CDR3 has 15 residues. Trimming took off 4 bases at V and 4 bases at J, with 13 bases between the two ends. CDR3 coding DNA: TGTGCCAGCAGCTCACCAGGGGTTAGCACCGGGGAGCTGTTTTTT. It is translated as CASSSPGVSTGELFF.

The chain combines TRBV6-5 with TRBJ1-1; possibly TRBD1 for D (6 bases). CDR3 length: 15 residues. Trimming left V 8 bases short and J 1 base short, with 17 bases between. CDR1 is MNHEY and CDR2 is SVGAGI in the germline V gene. The CDR3: CASGQGLRKNTEAFF. CDR3 bases: TGTGCCAGCGGGCAGGGGCTTAGGAAGAACACTGAAGCTTTCTTT.

This rearrangement joins TRBV6-2 or TRBV6-3 to TRBJ1-5; TRBD1 aligns across 9 bases. This CDR3 spans 16 amino acids. Losses at the gene ends were 5 bases for V and 4 bases for J; bases not matched to a gene: 9. Germline V gene lookup returns CDR1 MNHEY and CDR2 SVGEGT. The CDR3 nucleotides are TGTGCCAGCAGTCTCGGACAGGGGAGAGGAAATCAGCCCCAGCATTTT. Residues: CASSLGQGRGNQPQHF.

This chain links TRBV5-1 with TRBJ1-3, with 8 bases fitting TRBD1. This CDR3 region has 13 residues. After removal of 4 bases from V and 8 bases from J, the junction contained 5 bases not matched to a gene. Germline-derived CDR1 and CDR2 are SGHRS and YFSETQ. CDR3 nucleotide sequence: TGCGCCAGCAGCGTCGACAGGGGTGACACCATATATTTT. Translation gives CASSVDRGDTIYF.